This T cell receptor (beta chain) is drawn from a study of CD8 T cells in Susac syndrome. A quantity of about 0.45 to 1 ug RNA underwent reverse transcription using random hexamers. TCRdb analysed the immunoSEQ multiplex PCR reads with MiXCR anew, one entry per CDR3 protein. Among approximately 200,000 distinct CDR3 sequences, over 90% were seen once, and the ten largest hold approximately 0.082%. This clonotype was observed a single time. The CDR3 extends over 15 amino acids. CDR1 and CDR2 (germline): SGHRS, YFSETQ. V gave up 7 bases and J gave up 6 bases; unmatched junction bases: 9. From blood CD8+ and CD4+ T cells, TCR beta sequences were generated.

Sequences were obtained from CD4+ T cells from PBMCs. The V call is TRBV5-1, the J call TRBJ2-1, with 11 bases fitting TRBD2. The receptor comes from a human donor with multiple sclerosis. In DNA form, the CDR3 reads TGCGCCAGCGGCCCGTTAGCGGGGGGGACCAATGAGCAGTTCTTC. This encodes CASGPLAGGTNEQFF.